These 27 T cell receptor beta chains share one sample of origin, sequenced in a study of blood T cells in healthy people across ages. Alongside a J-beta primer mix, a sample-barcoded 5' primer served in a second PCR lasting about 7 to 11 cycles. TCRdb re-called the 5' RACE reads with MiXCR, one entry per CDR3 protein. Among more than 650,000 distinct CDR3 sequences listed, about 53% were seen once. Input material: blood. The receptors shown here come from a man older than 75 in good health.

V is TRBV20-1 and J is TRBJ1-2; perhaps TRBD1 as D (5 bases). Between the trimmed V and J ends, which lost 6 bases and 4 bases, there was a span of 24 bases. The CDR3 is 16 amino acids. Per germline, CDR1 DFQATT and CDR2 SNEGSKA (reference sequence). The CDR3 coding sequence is TGCAGTGCCCCACCCGCGGGAACAGGAAAGGGCTATGGCTACACCTTC. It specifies CSAPPAGTGKGYGYTF.

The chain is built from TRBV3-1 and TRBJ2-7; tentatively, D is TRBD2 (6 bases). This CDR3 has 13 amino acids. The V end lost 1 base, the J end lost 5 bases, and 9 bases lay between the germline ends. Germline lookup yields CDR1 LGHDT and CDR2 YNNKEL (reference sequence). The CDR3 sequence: CASSQGGRHEQYF. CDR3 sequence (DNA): TGTGCCAGCAGCCAAGGGGGGAGGCACGAGCAGTACTTC.

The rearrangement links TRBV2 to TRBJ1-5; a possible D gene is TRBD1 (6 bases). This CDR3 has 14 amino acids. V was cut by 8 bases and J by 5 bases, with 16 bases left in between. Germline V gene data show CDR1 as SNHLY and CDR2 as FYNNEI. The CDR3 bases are TGTGCCAGCGGGGAAACAGGGATCTATCAGCCCCAGCATTTT. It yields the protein CASGETGIYQPQHF.

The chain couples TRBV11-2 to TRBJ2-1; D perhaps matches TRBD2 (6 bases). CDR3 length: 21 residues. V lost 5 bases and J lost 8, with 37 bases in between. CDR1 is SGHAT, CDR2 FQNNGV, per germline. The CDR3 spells CASSLHWRDPDIGLGYDEQFF. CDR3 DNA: TGTGCCAGCAGCCTACATTGGAGGGACCCGGACATCGGCCTGGGATACGATGAGCAGTTCTTC.

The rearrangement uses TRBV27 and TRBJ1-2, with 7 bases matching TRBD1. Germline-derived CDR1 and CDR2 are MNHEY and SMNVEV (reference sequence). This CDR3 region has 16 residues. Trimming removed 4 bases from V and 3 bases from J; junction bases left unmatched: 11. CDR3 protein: CASSSLDRVSDYGYTF. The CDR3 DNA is TGTGCCAGCAGTTCTCTCGACAGGGTCTCAGACTATGGCTACACCTTC.

The CDR3 loop is CASSRAGNSYEQYF. The CDR3, as DNA: TGTGCCAGCAGTCGAGCGGGAAATTCCTACGAGCAGTACTTC. The rearrangement links TRBV27 to TRBJ2-7; 7 bases match TRBD2. Unmatched junction bases numbered 5, after V lost 5 bases and J lost 1 base. Germline CDR1 reads MNHEY; CDR2 reads SMNVEV (reference sequence). The CDR3 covers 14 residues.

CDR3 bases: TGTGCCAGCAGTTACGGGTGGAATGAAAAACTGTTTTTT. Translating gives CASSYGWNEKLFF. The gene calls are TRBV6-2 or TRBV6-3 and TRBJ1-4; the D is unclear. This CDR3 is 13 amino acids long. V gave up 2 bases and J gave up 5 bases, with 6 bases separating them. The germline V gene has CDR1 MNHEY and CDR2 SVGEGT.

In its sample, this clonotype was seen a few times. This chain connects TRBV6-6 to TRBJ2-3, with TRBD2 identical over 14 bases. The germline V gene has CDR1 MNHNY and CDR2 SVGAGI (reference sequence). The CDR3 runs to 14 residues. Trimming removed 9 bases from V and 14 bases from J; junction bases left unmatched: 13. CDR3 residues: CASKTSGRDRYAYF. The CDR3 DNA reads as TGTGCCAGTAAGACTAGCGGGAGGGACAGATACGCGTATTTT.

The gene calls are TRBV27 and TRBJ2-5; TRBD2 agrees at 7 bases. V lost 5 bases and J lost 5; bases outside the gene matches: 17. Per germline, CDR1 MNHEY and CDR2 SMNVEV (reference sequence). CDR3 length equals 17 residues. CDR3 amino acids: CASSTGETSWGPETQYF. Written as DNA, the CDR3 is TGTGCCAGCAGTACCGGGGAGACTAGCTGGGGACCGGAGACCCAGTACTTC.

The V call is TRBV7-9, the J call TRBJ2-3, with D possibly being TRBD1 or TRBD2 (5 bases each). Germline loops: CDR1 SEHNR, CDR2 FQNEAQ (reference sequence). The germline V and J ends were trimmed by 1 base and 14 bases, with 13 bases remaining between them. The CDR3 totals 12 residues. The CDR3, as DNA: TGTGCCAGCAGCTTAGAAACCCCCGGGGCGTATTTT. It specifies CASSLETPGAYF.

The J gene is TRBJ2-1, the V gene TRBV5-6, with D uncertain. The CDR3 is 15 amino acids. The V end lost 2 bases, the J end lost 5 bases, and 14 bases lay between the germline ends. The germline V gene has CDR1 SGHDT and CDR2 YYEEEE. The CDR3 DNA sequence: TGTGCCAGCAGCTTCACGTGGGGTACGGACAATGAGCAGTTCTTC. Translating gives CASSFTWGTDNEQFF.

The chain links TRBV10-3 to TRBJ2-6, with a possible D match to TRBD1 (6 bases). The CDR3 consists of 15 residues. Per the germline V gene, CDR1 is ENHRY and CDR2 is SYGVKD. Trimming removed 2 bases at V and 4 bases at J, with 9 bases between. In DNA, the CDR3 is TGTGCCATCAGTGAGGACAGGCTCGGGGCCAACGTCCTGACTTTC. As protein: CAISEDRLGANVLTF.

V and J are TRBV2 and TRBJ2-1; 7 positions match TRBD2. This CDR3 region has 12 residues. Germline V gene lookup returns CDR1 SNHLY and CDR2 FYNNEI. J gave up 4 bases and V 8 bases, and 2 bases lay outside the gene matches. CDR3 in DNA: TGTGCCAGCCAGGGAGGGTACAATGAGCAGTTCTTC. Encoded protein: CASQGGYNEQFF.

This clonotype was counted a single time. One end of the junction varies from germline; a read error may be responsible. CDR3 bases: TGTGCCGGCAGTCGACAGGGCGGCTATGGCTACACCTTC. This codes for CAGSRQGGYGYTF. V gene TRBV6-2 or TRBV6-3 combines with J gene TRBJ1-2; 7 bases align to TRBD1. The CDR3 has 13 amino acids. In germline, CDR1 is MNHEY, CDR2 SVGEGT.

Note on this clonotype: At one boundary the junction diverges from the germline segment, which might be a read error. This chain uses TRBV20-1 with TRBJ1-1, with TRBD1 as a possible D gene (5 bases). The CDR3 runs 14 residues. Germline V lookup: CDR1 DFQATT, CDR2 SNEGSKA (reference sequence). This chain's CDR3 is CSAPRQPMNTETFF. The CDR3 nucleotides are TGCAGTGCTCCCAGACAGCCTATGAACACTGAAACTTTCTTT.

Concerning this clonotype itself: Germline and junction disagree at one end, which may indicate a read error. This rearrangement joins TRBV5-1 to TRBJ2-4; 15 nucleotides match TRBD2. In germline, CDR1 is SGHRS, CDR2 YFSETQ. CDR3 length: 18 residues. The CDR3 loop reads CASSFGTSGRTAKNIPYF. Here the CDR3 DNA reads TGCGCCAGCAGCTTCGGGACTAGCGGGAGGACAGCCAAAAACATTCCGTACTTC.

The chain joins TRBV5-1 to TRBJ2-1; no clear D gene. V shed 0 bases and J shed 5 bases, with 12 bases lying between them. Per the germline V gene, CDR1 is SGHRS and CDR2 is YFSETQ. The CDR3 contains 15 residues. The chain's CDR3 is CASSLEPRLNNEQFF. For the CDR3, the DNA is TGCGCCAGCAGCTTGGAACCGCGGCTTAACAATGAGCAGTTCTTC.

CDR3 region: CATSRGQGAGYEQYF. The CDR3 bases are TGTGCCACCAGCAGAGGACAGGGGGCAGGTTACGAGCAGTACTTC. The gene calls are TRBV15 and TRBJ2-5; 10 nucleotides align to TRBD1. Judging by the DNA end, TRBJ2-7 fits better; the J call may be wrong. This CDR3 region has 15 residues. The germline gives CDR1 LNHNV, CDR2 YYDKDF (reference sequence).

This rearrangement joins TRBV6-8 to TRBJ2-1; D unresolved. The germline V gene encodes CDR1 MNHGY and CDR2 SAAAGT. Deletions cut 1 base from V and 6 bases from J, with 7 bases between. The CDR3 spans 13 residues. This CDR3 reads CASSYYGRNEQFF. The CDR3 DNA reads TGTGCCAGCAGTTACTACGGACGCAATGAGCAGTTCTTC.

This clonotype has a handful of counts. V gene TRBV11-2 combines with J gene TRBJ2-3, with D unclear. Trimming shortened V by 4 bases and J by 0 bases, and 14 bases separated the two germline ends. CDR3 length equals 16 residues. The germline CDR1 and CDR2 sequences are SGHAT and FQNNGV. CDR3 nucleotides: TGTGCCAGCAGCTCGCCCCGGGCATTAAGCACAGATACGCAGTATTTT. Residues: CASSSPRALSTDTQYF.

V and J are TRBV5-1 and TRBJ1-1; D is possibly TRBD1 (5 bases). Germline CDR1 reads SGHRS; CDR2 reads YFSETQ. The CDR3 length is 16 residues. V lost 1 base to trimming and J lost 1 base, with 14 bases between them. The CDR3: CASSLNGGLANTEAFF. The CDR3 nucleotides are TGCGCCAGCAGCTTGAACGGGGGATTGGCGAACACTGAAGCTTTCTTT.

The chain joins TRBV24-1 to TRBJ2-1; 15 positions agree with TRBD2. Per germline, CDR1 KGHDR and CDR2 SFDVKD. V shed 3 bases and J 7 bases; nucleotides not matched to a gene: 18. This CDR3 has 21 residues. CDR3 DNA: TGTGCCACCAGTGATGCGGGACTAGCGGGAGGAGGACCTAGATTTGGGAATGAGCAGTTCTTC. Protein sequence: CATSDAGLAGGGPRFGNEQFF.

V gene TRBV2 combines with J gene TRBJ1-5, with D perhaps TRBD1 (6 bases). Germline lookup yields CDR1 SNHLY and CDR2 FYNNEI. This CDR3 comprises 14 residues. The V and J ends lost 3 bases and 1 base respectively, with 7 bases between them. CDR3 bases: TGTGCCAGCAGTGATGGACAGAGCAATCAGCCCCAGCATTTT. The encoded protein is CASSDGQSNQPQHF.

The DNA of the CDR3 is TGTGCCACCAGCAGAGATGCAAAGGCCTCCTACGAGCAGTACTTC. Encoded protein: CATSRDAKASYEQYF. J is TRBJ2-7 and V is TRBV15; no reliable D call. V gave up 0 bases and J gave up 0 bases, with 9 bases separating them. The germline CDR1 and CDR2 sequences are LNHNV and YYDKDF (reference sequence). The CDR3 runs to 15 residues.

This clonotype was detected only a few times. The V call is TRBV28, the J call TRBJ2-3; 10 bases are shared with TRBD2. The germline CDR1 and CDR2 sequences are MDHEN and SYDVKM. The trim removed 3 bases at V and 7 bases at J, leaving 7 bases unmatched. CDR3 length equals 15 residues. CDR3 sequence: CASSLWTSGANTQYF. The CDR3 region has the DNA TGTGCCAGCAGTTTGTGGACTAGCGGAGCTAATACGCAGTATTTT.

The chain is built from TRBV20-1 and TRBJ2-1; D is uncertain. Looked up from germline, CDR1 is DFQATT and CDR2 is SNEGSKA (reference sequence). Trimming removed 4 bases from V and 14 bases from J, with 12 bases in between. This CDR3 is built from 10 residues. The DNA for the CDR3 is TGCAGTGCTAATATCCCCCTGGAGTTCTTC. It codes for CSANIPLEFF.

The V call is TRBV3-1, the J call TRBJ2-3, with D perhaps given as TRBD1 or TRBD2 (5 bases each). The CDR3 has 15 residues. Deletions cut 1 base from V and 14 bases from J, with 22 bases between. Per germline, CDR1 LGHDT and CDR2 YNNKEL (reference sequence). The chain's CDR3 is CASSQGLGEHRYAYF. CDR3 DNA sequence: TGTGCCAGCAGCCAAGGTCTAGGGGAGCACAGATACGCGTATTTT.